This T cell receptor (beta chain) was found in a study of cytomegalovirus exposure and HLA in healthy donors. Background on the study: In a previous analysis, approximately 110 million unique TCR beta sequences were found from some 200 million T cells. Regarding the study as a whole: Rarity marked most TCR sequences, yet some public TCRs occurred in many donors. A later analysis, which compared TCR beta chains of equal frequency, found the HLA-associated ones more clonally expanded. Later analysis identified a missense DCLRE1C variant that was linked to TCR beta V- and J-gene trimming.

With 60 Vbeta and 13 Jbeta primers, the PCR was carried out. Repertoires were generated with immunoSEQ multiplex PCR, while TCRdb's copy carries only in-frame clones and drops some. The sample lists 180,000 or so clones, approximately 80% occurring once. After removal of 5 bases from V and 0 bases from J, the junction contained 6 bases not matched to a gene. CDR1 is SNHLY and CDR2 is FYNNEI in the germline V gene. This CDR3 has 16 amino acids. On this clone: The target antigen is unknown.

The sequenced sample consisted of PBMCs. The clonotype comes from a boy aged 2-9 years in good health and CMV-seronegative. The rearrangement joins TRBV2 to TRBJ1-4, with 7 bases lining up with TRBD1. CDR3 sequence: CASSPPQGATNEKLFF. As DNA, the CDR3 is TGTGCCAGCAGTCCACCGCAGGGGGCAACTAATGAAAAACTGTTTTTT.